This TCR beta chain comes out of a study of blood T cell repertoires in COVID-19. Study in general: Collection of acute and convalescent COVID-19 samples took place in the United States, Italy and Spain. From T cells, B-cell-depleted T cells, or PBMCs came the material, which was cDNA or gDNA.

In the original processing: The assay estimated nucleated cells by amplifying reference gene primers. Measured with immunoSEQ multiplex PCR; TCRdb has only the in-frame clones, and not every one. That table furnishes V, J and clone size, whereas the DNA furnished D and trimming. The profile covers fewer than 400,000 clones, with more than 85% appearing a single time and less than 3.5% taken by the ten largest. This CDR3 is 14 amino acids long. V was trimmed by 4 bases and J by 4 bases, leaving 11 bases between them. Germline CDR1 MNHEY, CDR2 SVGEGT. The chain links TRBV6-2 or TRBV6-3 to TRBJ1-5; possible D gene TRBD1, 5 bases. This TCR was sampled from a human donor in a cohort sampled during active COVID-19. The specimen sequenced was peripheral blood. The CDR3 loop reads CASSWVRENQPQHF. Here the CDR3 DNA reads TGTGCCAGCAGTTGGGTCAGGGAAAATCAGCCCCAGCATTTT.